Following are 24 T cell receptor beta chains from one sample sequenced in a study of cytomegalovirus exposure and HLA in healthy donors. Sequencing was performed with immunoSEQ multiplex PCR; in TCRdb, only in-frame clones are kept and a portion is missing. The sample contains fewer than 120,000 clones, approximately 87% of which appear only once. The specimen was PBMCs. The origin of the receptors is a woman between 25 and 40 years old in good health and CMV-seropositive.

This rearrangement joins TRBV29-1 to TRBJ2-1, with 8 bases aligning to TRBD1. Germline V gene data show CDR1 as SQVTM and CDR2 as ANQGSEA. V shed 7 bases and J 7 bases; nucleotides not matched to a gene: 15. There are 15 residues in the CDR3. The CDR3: CSGGDGQGARNEQFF. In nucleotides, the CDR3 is TGCAGCGGGGGTGATGGACAGGGAGCAAGGAATGAGCAGTTCTTC.

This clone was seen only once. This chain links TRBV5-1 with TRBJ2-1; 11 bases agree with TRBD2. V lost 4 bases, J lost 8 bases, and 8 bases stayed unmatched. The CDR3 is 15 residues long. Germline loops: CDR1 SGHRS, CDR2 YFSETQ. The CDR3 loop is CASSPLAGVGDEQFF. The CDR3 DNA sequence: TGCGCCAGCAGCCCACTAGCGGGGGTCGGAGATGAGCAGTTCTTC.

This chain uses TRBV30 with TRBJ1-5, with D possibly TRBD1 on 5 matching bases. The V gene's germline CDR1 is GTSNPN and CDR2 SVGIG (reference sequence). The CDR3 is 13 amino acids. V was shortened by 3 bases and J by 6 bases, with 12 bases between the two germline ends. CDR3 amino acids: CAWSRDRGQPQHF. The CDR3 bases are TGTGCCTGGAGCCGAGACAGAGGTCAGCCCCAGCATTTT. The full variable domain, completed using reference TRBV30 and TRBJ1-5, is SQTIHQWPATLVQPVGSPLSLECTVEGTSNPNLYWYRQAAGRGLQLLFYSVGIGQISSEVPQNLSASRPQDRQFILSSKKLLLSDSGFYLCAWSRDRGQPQHFGDGTRLSIL.

This chain's CDR3 is CASSPLSLAGVAGELFF. As DNA, the CDR3 is TGTGCCAGCTCACCATTGTCCTTGGCAGGGGTCGCCGGGGAGCTGTTTTTT. V gene TRBV18 combines with J gene TRBJ2-2; TRBD1 is a possible D gene (6 bases). Trimming cost V 2 bases and J 6 bases, with 19 bases left between them. The CDR3 sequence is 17 residues long. Germline V gene sequence: CDR1 KGHSH, CDR2 LQKENI.

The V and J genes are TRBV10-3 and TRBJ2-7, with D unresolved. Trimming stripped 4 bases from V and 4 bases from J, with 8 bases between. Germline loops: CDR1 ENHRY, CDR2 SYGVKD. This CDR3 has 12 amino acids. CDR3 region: CAISVTDYEQYF. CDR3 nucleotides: TGTGCCATCAGTGTTACAGATTACGAGCAGTACTTC.

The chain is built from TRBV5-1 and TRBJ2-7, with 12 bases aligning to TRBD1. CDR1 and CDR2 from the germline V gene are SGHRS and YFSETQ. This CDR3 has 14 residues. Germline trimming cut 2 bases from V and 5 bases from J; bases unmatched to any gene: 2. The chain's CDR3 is CASSFGTGGDEQYF. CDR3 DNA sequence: TGCGCCAGCAGCTTTGGGACAGGGGGCGACGAGCAGTACTTC.

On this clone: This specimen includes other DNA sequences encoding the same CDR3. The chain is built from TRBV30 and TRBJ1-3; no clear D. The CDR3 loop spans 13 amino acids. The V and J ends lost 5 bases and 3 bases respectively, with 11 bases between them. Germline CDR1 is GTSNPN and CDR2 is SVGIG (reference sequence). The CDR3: CAWSRGSGNTIYF. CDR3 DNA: TGTGCCTGGTCCCGAGGGAGTGGAAACACCATATATTTT.

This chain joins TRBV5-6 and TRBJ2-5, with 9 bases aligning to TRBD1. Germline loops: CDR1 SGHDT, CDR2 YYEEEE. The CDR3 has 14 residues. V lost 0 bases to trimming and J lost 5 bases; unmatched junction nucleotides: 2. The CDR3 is CASSLGTGVETQYF. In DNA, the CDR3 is TGTGCCAGCAGCTTGGGGACAGGGGTGGAGACCCAGTACTTC.

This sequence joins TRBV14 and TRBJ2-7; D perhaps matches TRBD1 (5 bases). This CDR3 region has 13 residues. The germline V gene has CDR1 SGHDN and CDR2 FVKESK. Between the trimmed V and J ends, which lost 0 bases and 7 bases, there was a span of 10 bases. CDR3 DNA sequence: TGTGCCAGCAGCCAAGACAGGGTTCGAGAGCAGTACTTC. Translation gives CASSQDRVREQYF.

Here the CDR3 reads CASSFLGYYEQYF. As DNA, the CDR3 is TGTGCCAGCAGCTTTCTAGGATACTACGAGCAGTACTTC. This chain links TRBV11-1 with TRBJ2-7, with no clear D. The CDR3 covers 13 residues. Trimming took 3 bases from V and 3 from J, leaving 9 bases between them. CDR1 is SGHAT and CDR2 is FQDESV in the germline V gene (reference sequence).

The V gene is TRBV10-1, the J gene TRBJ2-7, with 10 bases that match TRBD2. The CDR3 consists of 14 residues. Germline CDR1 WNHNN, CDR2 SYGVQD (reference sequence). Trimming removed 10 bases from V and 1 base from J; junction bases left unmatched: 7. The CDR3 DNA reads TGCGCCATCGGGAAGACTAGCGGGTCCTACGAGCAGTACTTC. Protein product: CAIGKTSGSYEQYF.

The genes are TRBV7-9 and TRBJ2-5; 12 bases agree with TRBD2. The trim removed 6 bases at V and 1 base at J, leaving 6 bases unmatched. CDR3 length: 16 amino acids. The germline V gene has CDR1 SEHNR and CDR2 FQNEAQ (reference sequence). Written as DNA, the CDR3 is TGTGCCAGCAGGCAAACGACTAGCGGGGGCCAAGAGACCCAGTACTTC. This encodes CASRQTTSGGQETQYF. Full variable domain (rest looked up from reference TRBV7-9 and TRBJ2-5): DTGVSQNPRHKITKRGQNVTFRCDPISEHNRLYWYRQTLGQGPEFLTYFQNEAQLEKSRLLSDRFSAERPKGSFSTLEIQRTEQGDSAMYLCASRQTTSGGQETQYFGPGTRLLVL.

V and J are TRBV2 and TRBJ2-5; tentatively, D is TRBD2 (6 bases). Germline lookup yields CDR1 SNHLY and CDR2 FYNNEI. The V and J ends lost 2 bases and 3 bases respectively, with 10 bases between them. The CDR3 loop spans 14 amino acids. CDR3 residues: CASSEITGEETQYF. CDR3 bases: TGTGCCAGCAGTGAAATAACGGGAGAAGAGACCCAGTACTTC.

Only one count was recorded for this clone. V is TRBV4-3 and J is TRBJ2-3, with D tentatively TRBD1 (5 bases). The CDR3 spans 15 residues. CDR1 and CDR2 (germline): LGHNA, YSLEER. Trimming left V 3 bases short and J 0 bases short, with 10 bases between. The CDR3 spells CASSHRTTSTDTQYF. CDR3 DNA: TGCGCCAGCAGCCACCGGACAACTAGCACAGATACGCAGTATTTT.

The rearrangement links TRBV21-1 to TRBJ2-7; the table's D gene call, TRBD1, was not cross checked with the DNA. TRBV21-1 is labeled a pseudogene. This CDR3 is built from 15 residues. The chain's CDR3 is CASSKLGQGYYEQYF. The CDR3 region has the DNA TGTGCCAGCAGCAAATTGGGACAGGGGTACTACGAGCAGTACTTC.

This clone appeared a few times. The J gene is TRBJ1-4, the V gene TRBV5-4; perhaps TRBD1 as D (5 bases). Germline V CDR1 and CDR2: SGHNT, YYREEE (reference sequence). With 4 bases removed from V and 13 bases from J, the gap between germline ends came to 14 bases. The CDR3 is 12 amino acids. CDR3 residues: CASSGAGQGLFF. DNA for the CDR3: TGTGCCAGCAGCGGCGCGGGGCAGGGACTGTTTTTT.

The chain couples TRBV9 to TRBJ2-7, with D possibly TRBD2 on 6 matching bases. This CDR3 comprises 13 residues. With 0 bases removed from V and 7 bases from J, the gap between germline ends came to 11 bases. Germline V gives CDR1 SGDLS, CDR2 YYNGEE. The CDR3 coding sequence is TGTGCCAGCAGCGTAGATCCTAGCGAAGAGCAGTACTTC. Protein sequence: CASSVDPSEEQYF.

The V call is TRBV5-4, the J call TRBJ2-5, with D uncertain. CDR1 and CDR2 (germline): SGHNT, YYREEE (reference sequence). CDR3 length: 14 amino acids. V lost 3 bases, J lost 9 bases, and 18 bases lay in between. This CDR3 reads CASSSIGALESQYF. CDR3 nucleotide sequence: TGTGCCAGCAGCTCCATTGGAGCCCTCGAGTCCCAGTACTTC. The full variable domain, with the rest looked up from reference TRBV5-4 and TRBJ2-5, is ETGVTQSPTHLIKTRGQQVTLRCSSQSGHNTVSWYQQALGQGPQFIFQYYREEENGRGNFPPRFSGLQFPNYSSELNVNALELDDSALYLCASSSIGALESQYFGPGTRLLVL.

The CDR3: CASMKTFLNEKLFF. The CDR3 DNA follows: TGTGCCAGCATGAAAACTTTCCTTAATGAAAAACTGTTTTTT. The V gene is TRBV2, the J gene TRBJ1-4; the D is unclear. The V gene's germline CDR1 is SNHLY and CDR2 FYNNEI. The V end was cut by 7 bases, the J end by 4 bases, with 13 bases between. The CDR3 loop spans 14 amino acids.

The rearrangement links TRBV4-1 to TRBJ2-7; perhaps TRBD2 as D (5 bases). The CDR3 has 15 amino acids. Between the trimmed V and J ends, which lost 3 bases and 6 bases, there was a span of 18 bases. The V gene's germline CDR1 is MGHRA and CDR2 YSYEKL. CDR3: CASSHPARGRTEQYF. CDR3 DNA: TGCGCCAGCAGCCACCCCGCCCGGGGAAGGACCGAGCAGTACTTC.

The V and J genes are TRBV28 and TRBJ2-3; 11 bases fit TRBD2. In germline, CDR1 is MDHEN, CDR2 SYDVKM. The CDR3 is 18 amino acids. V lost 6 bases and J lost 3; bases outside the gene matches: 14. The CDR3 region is CASSTVGASGRKTDTQYF. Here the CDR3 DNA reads TGTGCCAGCAGCACCGTCGGGGCTAGCGGGAGGAAGACAGATACGCAGTATTTT.

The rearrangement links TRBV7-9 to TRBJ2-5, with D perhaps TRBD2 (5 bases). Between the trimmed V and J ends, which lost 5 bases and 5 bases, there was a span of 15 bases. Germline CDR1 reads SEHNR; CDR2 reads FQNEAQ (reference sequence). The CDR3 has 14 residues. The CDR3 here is CASSPGSGGETQYF. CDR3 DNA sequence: TGTGCCAGCAGCCCTGGATCCGGCGGGGAGACCCAGTACTTC. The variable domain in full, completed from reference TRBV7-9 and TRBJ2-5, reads DTGVSQNPRHKITKRGQNVTFRCDPISEHNRLYWYRQTLGQGPEFLTYFQNEAQLEKSRLLSDRFSAERPKGSFSTLEIQRTEQGDSAMYLCASSPGSGGETQYFGPGTRLLVL.

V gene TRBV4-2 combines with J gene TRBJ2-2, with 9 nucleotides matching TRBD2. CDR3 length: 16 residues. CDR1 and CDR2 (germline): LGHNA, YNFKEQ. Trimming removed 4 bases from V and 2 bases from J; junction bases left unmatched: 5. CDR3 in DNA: TGTGCCAGCAGCCCCCAAGCGGGAGGTAACACCGGGGAGCTGTTTTTT. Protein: CASSPQAGGNTGELFF.

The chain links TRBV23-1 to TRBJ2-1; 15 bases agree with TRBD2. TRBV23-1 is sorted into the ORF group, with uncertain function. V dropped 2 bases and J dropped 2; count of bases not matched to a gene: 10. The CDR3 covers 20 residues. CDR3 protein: CASSQERRTSGRGPYNEQFF. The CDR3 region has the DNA TGCGCCAGCAGTCAAGAAAGGAGGACTAGCGGGAGGGGACCCTACAATGAGCAGTTCTTC.